This is a list of T cell receptor beta chains from one sample in a study of cytomegalovirus exposure and HLA in healthy donors. Sequenced by immunoSEQ multiplex PCR; TCRdb stores in-frame clones only, minus some. The profile shows over 150,000 clones, 75% to 85% of them singletons. The sample was PBMCs. The origin of the receptors is a girl aged 2 to 10 in good health and CMV-seropositive. CDR3s include the opening cysteine and the closing phenylalanine or tryptophan. D genes are given only for firm matches.

NA	TRBV5-8	13	TRBJ1-2	TGTGCCAGCAGCTTGGCGGGAGTTCATGGCTACACCTTC	CASSLAGVHGYTF
TRBD1	TRBV28	14	TRBJ2-7	TGTGCCAGCAGACCCGACAGGGGCTCCTACGAGCAGTACTTC	CASRPDRGSYEQYF
TRBD1	TRBV28	17	TRBJ2-1	TGTGCCAGCAGTCCGTATCCCGGGACAGGGAAAGACAATGAGCAGTTCTTC	CASSPYPGTGKDNEQFF
NA	TRBV5-1	13	TRBJ2-2	TGCGCCAGCAGCTGGTTGAGGACCGGGGAGCTGTTTTTT	CASSWLRTGELFF
TRBD2	TRBV5-1	16	TRBJ2-1	TGCGCCAGCAGCTTACAAAGCGGGAGATCCTTGGTTGGGCAGTTCTTC	CASSLQSGRSLVGQFF
NA	TRBV13	11	TRBJ2-7	TGTGCCAGCAGCTCTAACCACGAGCAGTACTTC	CASSSNHEQYF
NA	TRBV30	12	TRBJ1-1	TGTGCCTGGGTATGGGGGGACACTGAAGCTTTCTTT	CAWVWGDTEAFF
NA	TRBV4-1	15	TRBJ1-1	TGCGCCAGCAGCCACCGAGATCCTTTGAACACTGAAGCTTTCTTT	CASSHRDPLNTEAFF
TRBD1	TRBV27	14	TRBJ1-1	TGTGCCAGCACCCCAGGACAGGGTAACACTGAAGCTTTCTTT	CASTPGQGNTEAFF
TRBD2	TRBV27	13	TRBJ2-7	TGTGCCAGCAGTGTTAGCGGGAGCGACGAGCAGTACTTC	CASSVSGSDEQYF
NA	TRBV6-6	15	TRBJ2-2	TGTGCCAGCAGTTATGGTGCTAGCGAAAACGGGGAGCTGTTTTTT	CASSYGASENGELFF
NA	TRBV5-6	13	TRBJ1-3	TGTGCCAGCAGCGGGGGGAATGGAAACACCATATATTTT	CASSGGNGNTIYF
TRBD2	TRBV28	18	TRBJ2-3	TGTGCCAGCAGTCTTACTAGCGGGCGTGACGCTAGCACAGATACGCAGTATTTT	CASSLTSGRDASTDTQYF
NA	TRBV7-3	16	TRBJ2-1	TGTGCCAGCAGCTTACGGGCTAGCGCATCTTACAATGAGCAGTTCTTC	CASSLRASASYNEQFF
TRBD2	TRBV28	16	TRBJ2-3	TGTGCCAGCATCCCCTCTAGCGGGAGTAGCACAGATACGCAGTATTTT	CASIPSSGSSTDTQYF